The rows below give T cell receptor beta chains drawn from one sample of a study of shared T cell receptors in the human thymus. Assay: immunoSEQ multiplex PCR; the TCRdb copy retains only in-frame clones and omits some. The data show approximately 760,000 clones, roughly 88% seen once. These data also formed part of another study, on human thymus T cells.

What was sequenced was thymocytes. Receptors originate from a girl younger than two with a congenital heart defect. Each CDR3 is given with its conserved first and last residue. Fields, in order: D gene, V gene, J gene, clone size, CDR3 protein, CDR3 DNA. D genes are given only for firm matches. Size is stated for part of the rows, as once, few or many counts, or as a class when the clone is expanded.

d_call: .
v_call: TRBV6-1
j_call: TRBJ2-6
clone_size: .
cdr3_aa: CASSPSRSGANVLTF
cdr3_nt: TGTGCCAGCAGCCCCTCCCGCTCTGGGGCCAACGTCCTGACTTTC

d_call: .
v_call: TRBV7-9
j_call: TRBJ1-4
clone_size: .
cdr3_aa: CASSLVVRAATNEKLFF
cdr3_nt: TGTGCCAGCAGCTTAGTCGTCCGCGCTGCAACTAATGAAAAACTGTTTTTT

d_call: .
v_call: TRBV18
j_call: TRBJ1-6
clone_size: .
cdr3_aa: CASSPNNSPLHF
cdr3_nt: TGTGCCAGCTCACCAAACAACTCACCCCTCCACTTT

d_call: TRBD2
v_call: TRBV25-1
j_call: TRBJ2-3
clone_size: .
cdr3_aa: CASSEARLAYTDTQYF
cdr3_nt: TGTGCCAGCAGTGAAGCCCGACTAGCGTACACAGATACGCAGTATTTT

d_call: .
v_call: TRBV7-8
j_call: TRBJ2-7
clone_size: .
cdr3_aa: CASSSDVAEGLSYEQYF
cdr3_nt: TGTGCCAGCAGCTCCGACGTTGCGGAGGGCCTATCCTACGAGCAGTACTTC

d_call: .
v_call: TRBV5-1
j_call: TRBJ2-7
clone_size: .
cdr3_aa: CASSLRSIGFSPYYSYEQYF
cdr3_nt: TGCGCCAGCAGCTTGCGGTCCATTGGGTTCTCCCCTTACTACTCCTACGAGCAGTACTTC

d_call: TRBD1
v_call: TRBV5-6
j_call: TRBJ1-2
clone_size: .
cdr3_aa: CASSLGTGEGYTF
cdr3_nt: TGTGCCAGCAGCTTGGGGACAGGGGAAGGCTACACCTTC

d_call: TRBD1
v_call: TRBV5-4
j_call: TRBJ2-1
clone_size: .
cdr3_aa: CASSARQGLFF
cdr3_nt: TGTGCCAGCAGCGCCCGACAGGGCCTGTTCTTC

d_call: .
v_call: TRBV28
j_call: TRBJ1-5
clone_size: .
cdr3_aa: CASCRYSNQPQHF
cdr3_nt: TGTGCCAGCTGCAGGTATAGCAATCAGCCCCAGCATTTT

d_call: .
v_call: TRBV6-6
j_call: TRBJ2-3
clone_size: .
cdr3_aa: CASIKSQYTDTQYF
cdr3_nt: TGTGCCAGCATCAAGTCCCAGTACACAGATACGCAGTATTTT

d_call: TRBD2
v_call: TRBV14
j_call: TRBJ2-3
clone_size: .
cdr3_aa: CASSQDGGASGGPLNFTDTQYF
cdr3_nt: TGTGCCAGCAGCCAAGATGGAGGGGCTAGCGGGGGCCCACTTAATTTCACAGATACGCAGTATTTT

d_call: .
v_call: TRBV10-3
j_call: TRBJ1-6
clone_size: .
cdr3_aa: CATLNYRNSPLHF
cdr3_nt: TGTGCCACCCTAAATTACAGAAATTCACCCCTCCACTTT

d_call: .
v_call: TRBV19
j_call: TRBJ1-2
clone_size: .
cdr3_aa: CASSPTWGDNYGYTF
cdr3_nt: TGTGCCAGTAGTCCGACTTGGGGGGACAACTATGGCTACACCTTC

d_call: .
v_call: TRBV18
j_call: TRBJ2-4
clone_size: .
cdr3_aa: CASSPLDRNLQRGIQYF
cdr3_nt: TGTGCCAGCTCACCATTGGACAGAAACCTCCAAAGGGGCATTCAGTACTTC

d_call: TRBD2
v_call: TRBV4-3
j_call: TRBJ2-7
clone_size: .
cdr3_aa: CASSQESSRGGSSYEQYF
cdr3_nt: TGCGCCAGCAGCCAAGAAAGTTCTCGGGGGGGGAGCTCCTACGAGCAGTACTTC

d_call: TRBD2
v_call: TRBV7-2
j_call: TRBJ2-1
clone_size: .
cdr3_aa: CASRDSGGACNEQFF
cdr3_nt: TGTGCCAGCAGGGATAGCGGGGGGGCTTGCAATGAGCAGTTCTTC

d_call: TRBD1
v_call: TRBV7-2
j_call: TRBJ1-5
clone_size: .
cdr3_aa: CASSLAQHRGSQPQHF
cdr3_nt: TGTGCCAGCAGCTTAGCGCAGCACAGGGGCAGTCAGCCCCAGCATTTT

d_call: .
v_call: TRBV6-1
j_call: TRBJ2-7
clone_size: once
cdr3_aa: CASRTGFPYEQYF
cdr3_nt: TGTGCCAGCAGGACAGGTTTTCCCTACGAGCAGTACTTC

d_call: .
v_call: TRBV11-3
j_call: TRBJ1-2
clone_size: few
cdr3_aa: CASSSRGPPFNYGYTF
cdr3_nt: TGTGCCAGCAGCTCCAGGGGTCCTCCCTTTAACTATGGCTACACCTTC

d_call: .
v_call: TRBV5-8
j_call: TRBJ1-2
clone_size: .
cdr3_aa: CASSSPDRNQNYGYTF
cdr3_nt: TGTGCCAGCAGCTCCCCGGACAGAAATCAAAACTATGGCTACACCTTC

d_call: .
v_call: TRBV2
j_call: TRBJ1-5
clone_size: .
cdr3_aa: CASSLYLGPQHF
cdr3_nt: TGTGCCAGCAGCCTTTATCTCGGGCCCCAGCATTTT

d_call: TRBD2
v_call: TRBV7-7
j_call: TRBJ2-1
clone_size: .
cdr3_aa: CASSEGQRGGRDNEQFF
cdr3_nt: TGTGCTAGCAGCGAAGGTCAGCGGGGGGGCCGGGACAATGAGCAGTTCTTC

d_call: .
v_call: TRBV7-8
j_call: TRBJ1-1
clone_size: .
cdr3_aa: CASSCRVRRLNLLMNTEAFF
cdr3_nt: TGTGCCAGCAGCTGCCGGGTCAGAAGACTAAATCTTCTTATGAACACTGAAGCTTTCTTT

d_call: TRBD1
v_call: TRBV5-1
j_call: TRBJ1-1
clone_size: .
cdr3_aa: CASSPDRALWRESLGTEAFF
cdr3_nt: TGCGCCAGCAGTCCAGACAGGGCTTTATGGCGAGAGTCCCTGGGCACTGAAGCTTTCTTT

d_call: TRBD1
v_call: TRBV6-1
j_call: TRBJ2-7
clone_size: .
cdr3_aa: CASSGQGVWYEQYF
cdr3_nt: TGTGCCAGCAGTGGACAGGGGGTGTGGTACGAGCAGTACTTC

d_call: TRBD1
v_call: TRBV28
j_call: TRBJ2-7
clone_size: .
cdr3_aa: CASSCRDRTYEQYF
cdr3_nt: TGTGCCAGCAGTTGTCGGGACAGGACCTACGAGCAGTACTTC

d_call: .
v_call: TRBV4-3
j_call: TRBJ2-3
clone_size: .
cdr3_aa: CASSRAHPPDTQYF
cdr3_nt: TGCGCCAGCAGCCGCGCTCACCCGCCAGATACGCAGTATTTT

d_call: .
v_call: TRBV12-5
j_call: TRBJ1-2
clone_size: .
cdr3_aa: CAISRGEGEGYGYTF
cdr3_nt: TGTGCTATCTCCCGCGGGGAAGGAGAGGGCTATGGCTACACCTTC

d_call: TRBD1
v_call: TRBV13
j_call: TRBJ2-1
clone_size: .
cdr3_aa: CASSSKGQGAGEQFF
cdr3_nt: TGTGCCAGCAGCTCTAAAGGACAGGGGGCTGGAGAGCAGTTCTTC

d_call: TRBD1
v_call: TRBV2
j_call: TRBJ2-1
clone_size: .
cdr3_aa: CASNSFDREGSSYNEQFF
cdr3_nt: TGTGCCAGCAATAGCTTCGACAGGGAAGGTAGCTCCTACAATGAGCAGTTCTTC

d_call: TRBD1
v_call: TRBV19
j_call: TRBJ1-5
clone_size: .
cdr3_aa: CASSRQGDGNQPQHF
cdr3_nt: TGTGCCAGTAGTAGACAGGGGGACGGCAATCAGCCCCAGCATTTT

d_call: TRBD1
v_call: TRBV5-4
j_call: TRBJ1-1
clone_size: .
cdr3_aa: CASSLPWTGPMNTEAFF
cdr3_nt: TGTGCCAGCAGCTTGCCCTGGACAGGCCCCATGAACACTGAAGCTTTCTTT

d_call: TRBD1
v_call: TRBV4-1
j_call: TRBJ1-3
clone_size: few
cdr3_aa: CASSHGQGAAVTIYF
cdr3_nt: TGCGCCAGCAGCCACGGACAGGGGGCGGCGGTCACCATATATTTT

d_call: TRBD1
v_call: TRBV27
j_call: TRBJ2-7
clone_size: .
cdr3_aa: CASSRQGGSYEQYF
cdr3_nt: TGTGCCAGCAGCCGACAGGGTGGGTCCTACGAGCAGTACTTC

d_call: .
v_call: TRBV14
j_call: TRBJ2-7
clone_size: .
cdr3_aa: CASSQDHSYEQYF
cdr3_nt: TGTGCCAGCAGCCAAGATCACAGCTACGAGCAGTACTTC

d_call: TRBD2
v_call: TRBV9
j_call: TRBJ2-5
clone_size: .
cdr3_aa: CASSSGLAGGRETQYF
cdr3_nt: TGTGCCAGCAGTTCGGGACTAGCGGGGGGGCGAGAGACCCAGTACTTC

d_call: TRBD1
v_call: TRBV18
j_call: TRBJ1-2
clone_size: .
cdr3_aa: CASSRGQGAPPYGYTF
cdr3_nt: TGTGCCAGCTCACGGGGACAGGGGGCGCCCCCCTATGGCTACACCTTC

d_call: .
v_call: TRBV5-1
j_call: TRBJ1-1
clone_size: .
cdr3_aa: CASRPEWGYTEAFF
cdr3_nt: TGCGCCAGCAGGCCAGAGTGGGGCTACACTGAAGCTTTCTTT

d_call: .
v_call: TRBV2
j_call: TRBJ1-1
clone_size: few
cdr3_aa: CAAADGTNTEAFF
cdr3_nt: TGTGCCGCTGCGGACGGGACAAACACTGAAGCTTTCTTT

d_call: .
v_call: TRBV4-1
j_call: TRBJ1-4
clone_size: .
cdr3_aa: CASSPTLRGVNEKLFF
cdr3_nt: TGCGCCAGCAGCCCCACTCTACGGGGGGTTAATGAAAAACTGTTTTTT

d_call: TRBD1
v_call: TRBV11-2
j_call: TRBJ1-2
clone_size: .
cdr3_aa: CASGTGGLVRRYGYTF
cdr3_nt: TGTGCCAGCGGGACAGGGGGCCTGGTTCGTCGTTATGGCTACACCTTC

d_call: .
v_call: TRBV10-3
j_call: TRBJ2-4
clone_size: .
cdr3_aa: CAISEEGGNIQYF
cdr3_nt: TGTGCCATCAGTGAGGAAGGGGGTAACATTCAGTACTTC

d_call: TRBD2
v_call: TRBV9
j_call: TRBJ2-3
clone_size: .
cdr3_aa: CASSVRTSEGGTDTQYF
cdr3_nt: TGTGCCAGCAGCGTTCGGACTAGCGAGGGGGGCACAGATACGCAGTATTTT

d_call: .
v_call: TRBV14
j_call: TRBJ2-1
clone_size: .
cdr3_aa: CASSHKGGSTINSYNEQFF
cdr3_nt: TGTGCCAGCAGCCACAAAGGAGGGTCGACCATCAACTCCTACAATGAGCAGTTCTTC

d_call: .
v_call: TRBV5-8
j_call: TRBJ1-3
clone_size: .
cdr3_aa: CASSLARERGNTIYF
cdr3_nt: TGTGCCAGCAGCTTGGCCCGGGAGAGGGGAAACACCATATATTTT

d_call: .
v_call: TRBV20-1
j_call: TRBJ1-1
clone_size: .
cdr3_aa: CSAPDTEAFF
cdr3_nt: TGCAGTGCCCCGGACACTGAAGCTTTCTTT

d_call: TRBD1
v_call: TRBV6-1
j_call: TRBJ1-1
clone_size: once
cdr3_aa: CASSRQGVEAFF
cdr3_nt: TGTGCCAGCAGTCGACAGGGCGTTGAAGCTTTCTTT

d_call: .
v_call: TRBV7-2
j_call: TRBJ2-1
clone_size: .
cdr3_aa: CASSLGCGDNEQFF
cdr3_nt: TGTGCCAGCAGCTTAGGTTGCGGGGACAATGAGCAGTTCTTC